This T cell receptor beta chain was sequenced for a study of T cell repertoires in cytomegalovirus infection. The overall study: Evidence of both CMV infection and a matching HLA type came from public TCR beta signatures.

The germline CDR1 and CDR2 sequences are MGHDK and SYGVNS. The CDR3 length is 14 residues. Trimming took 4 bases from V and 4 from J; bases not matched to a gene: 2. TCRdb used MiXCR to reprocess the reads, holding one entry per CDR3 protein. Among around 490,000 distinct CDR3 sequences listed, less than 30% were seen once. This clonotype was counted only a few times. The antigen is unknown. Study-level points and caveats: There were HLA-C-restricted CMV-specific TCR beta clonotypes dominating the ex vivo response.

The sample was PBMCs. This clonotype originated in a human donor in good health (CMV status not recorded). Some clones in this sample may be carry-over from other donors' samples. J is TRBJ2-2 and V is TRBV25-1, with 8 positions matching TRBD2. CDR3 protein: CASSVAGLTGELFF. The CDR3 bases are TGTGCCAGCAGTGTAGCGGGACTCACCGGGGAGCTGTTTTTT.